This TCR beta chain comes out of a study of monozygotic twins with inflammatory bowel disease. Notes on the study in general: Variability in patient repertoires may have come partly from differing immunosuppressive treatments. Discrimination among different T cell subtypes was not achievable.

Per donor, 2 to 3 ml of blood was collected and frozen. Details on this clonotype: What it binds is unknown.

The CDR3 totals 17 residues. The V gene's germline CDR1 is SNHLY and CDR2 FYNNEI. Template switching appended UMIs that held a 6-nucleotide sample barcode. TCRdb reprocessed the 5' RACE reads and stores each CDR3 protein as one record, lacking DNA. This table lists about 330,000 distinct CDR3 sequences. This receptor was obtained from a human donor with ulcerative colitis or Crohn's disease, or a healthy co-twin of an affected twin (not recorded which). The specimen sequenced was blood. The V and J genes are TRBV2 and TRBJ2-4. CDR3: CASSETVGITAKNIQYF.